These 10 T cell receptor beta chains originate from one sample sequenced in a study of T cell clonality in common variable immunodeficiency. No antigen has been assigned to these receptors. Assay used: immunoSEQ multiplex PCR; TCRdb lists only in-frame clones, some missing. The data show approximately 20,000 clones, with none appearing a single time. General study findings and limits: In common variable immunodeficiency, TCR beta chains reportedly carried fewer deletions and N-nucleotide insertions.

Sequenced input: peripheral blood mononuclear cells. The receptors originated from a human donor with common variable immunodeficiency.

This clone was observed many times. The covered CDR3 bases are TGCAGTGCTAGAGTAAGCGGGCCAAGCACAGATACG. Translation: CSARVSGPSTDT. The entire CDR3 reads CSARVSGPSTDTQYF. The chain joins TRBV20-1 to TRBJ2-3, with D tentatively TRBD2 (6 bases). The read stops 3 residues short of the end of the CDR3; the missing end is completed from the germline J gene. CDR1 and CDR2 (germline): DFQATT, SNEGSKA (reference sequence). This CDR3 has 15 amino acids. V shed 1 base and J shed 0 bases, with 11 bases lying between them.

In its sample, this clone was seen many times. The read gets to within 3 residues of the CDR3 end, and the germline J gene fills in the rest. This chain connects TRBV7-9 to TRBJ1-1; D might be TRBD1 (5 bases). Germline V lookup: CDR1 SEHNR, CDR2 FQNEAQ (reference sequence). The CDR3 has 14 residues. V gave up 5 bases and J gave up 1 base, with 11 bases separating them. The covered CDR3 bases are TGTGCCAGCAGCGAGCAGGGAGAGAACACTGAA. Encoded protein: CASSEQGENTE. The whole CDR3 sequence is CASSEQGENTEAFF.

This clone was seen many times. The read ends 3 residues early relative to the CDR3; the germline J gene fills the gap. Other nucleotide sequences from this sample produce the same CDR3. The chain links TRBV30 to TRBJ1-3; no definite D call. CDR3 size: 14 residues. Per the germline V gene, CDR1 is GTSNPN and CDR2 is SVGIG (reference sequence). The ends were cut back, 2 bases at V and 0 bases at J, with 8 bases in the middle. CDR3 residues: CAWSTLNSGNTIYF. CDR3 DNA, as far as it was read: TGTGCCTGGAGTACCCTAAACTCTGGAAACACC.

This clone showed up many times. The missing CDR3 end, 3 residues past where the read stops, is filled in from the germline J gene. The gene calls are TRBV14 and TRBJ1-2, with 10 bases that match TRBD1. This CDR3 contains 15 residues. In germline, CDR1 is SGHDN, CDR2 FVKESK. V lost 4 bases, J lost 6 bases, and 8 bases stayed unmatched. This CDR3 reads CASSPTGTGVHGYTF. CDR3 DNA, as far as it was read: TGTGCCAGCAGCCCTACCGGGACAGGGGTTCATGGC. The variable domain in full, completed from reference TRBV14 and TRBJ1-2, reads EAGVTQFPSHSVIEKGQTVTLRCDPISGHDNLYWYRRVMGKEIKFLLHFVKESKQDESGMPNNRFLAERTGGTYSTLKVQPAELEDSGVYFCASSPTGTGVHGYTFGSGTRLTVV.

This clone was recorded at least ten times. The missing CDR3 end, 3 residues past where the read stops, is filled in from the germline J gene. The V gene is TRBV10-1, the J gene TRBJ1-4, with D possibly TRBD1 on 6 matching bases. The germline V gene encodes CDR1 WNHNN and CDR2 SYGVQD (reference sequence). The V gene lost 4 bases and the J gene lost 4 bases, with 28 bases spanning the gap. The CDR3 contains 20 residues. The CDR3 region is CASSGDSGLTGKSLNEKLFF. Partial CDR3 DNA: TGCGCCAGCAGTGGCGATTCGGGCCTGACAGGCAAGTCCCTTAATGAAAAA.

The table lists this clone with many counts. The read ends 3 residues before the CDR3 terminus; that terminus is restored from the germline J gene. This chain joins TRBV19 and TRBJ1-2, with a weak D call TRBD1 (5 bases). The CDR3 is 14 residues long. V was cut by 4 bases and J by 2 bases, with 11 bases left in between. Per the germline V gene, CDR1 is LNHDA and CDR2 is SQIVND (reference sequence). The chain's CDR3 is CASSRSRGNYGYTF. The covered CDR3 bases are TGTGCCAGTAGTAGGAGTAGGGGAAACTATGGC.

This clone was detected ten times or more. The read gets to within 3 residues of the CDR3 end, and the germline J gene fills in the rest. The gene calls are TRBV7-9 and TRBJ1-1; D is possibly TRBD1 (5 bases). From germline, CDR1 is SEHNR and CDR2 FQNEAQ (reference sequence). The CDR3 contains 14 residues. The V gene lost 2 bases and the J gene lost 0 bases, with 7 bases spanning the gap. The CDR3 is CASSLRQMNTEAFF. CDR3 DNA, as far as it was read: TGTGCCAGCAGCTTACGACAGATGAACACTGAA.

The table lists this clone with many counts. Coverage ceases 3 residues before the CDR3 finishes, and the germline J gene fills in the end. The V call is TRBV5-1, the J call TRBJ2-1; no reliable D call. The V and J ends lost 4 bases and 0 bases respectively, with 8 bases between them. Per germline, CDR1 SGHRS and CDR2 YFSETQ. The CDR3 consists of 14 residues. The CDR3 protein is CASSPTSSYNEQFF. Incomplete CDR3 DNA: TGCGCCAGCAGCCCCACAAGCTCCTACAATGAG. Supplemented by reference TRBV5-1 and TRBJ2-1, the full variable domain reads KAGVTQTPRYLIKTRGQQVTLSCSPISGHRSVSWYQQTPGQGLQFLFEYFSETQRNKGNFPGRFSGRQFSNSRSEMNVSTLELGDSALYLCASSPTSSYNEQFFGPGTRLTVL.

This clone was seen a handful of times. The observed sequence ends 3 residues before the CDR3 terminus, with the missing tail filled in from the germline J gene. The chain is built from TRBV20-1 and TRBJ2-7; tentative D call: TRBD1 (5 bases). The ends were cut back, 6 bases at V and 2 bases at J, with 5 bases in the middle. Germline CDR1 reads DFQATT; CDR2 reads SNEGSKA (reference sequence). The CDR3 is 10 residues long. The CDR3 sequence: CSAGAYEQYF. The sequenced CDR3 bases are TGCAGTGCAGGGGCCTACGAG.

This clone showed up many times. The CDR3 is CASTPGTSSYNEQFF. The sequenced CDR3 bases are TGTGCCAGCACCCCCGGGACTAGCTCCTACAATGAG. The genes are TRBV27 and TRBJ2-1; 8 positions agree with TRBD2. The read terminates 3 residues before the CDR3 end, so the remaining end is supplied by the germline J gene. Germline V gives CDR1 MNHEY, CDR2 SMNVEV (reference sequence). The CDR3 covers 15 residues. J gave up 0 bases and V 7 bases, and 5 bases lay outside the gene matches.